The next 6 T cell receptor beta chains were all read from a single sample in a study of T cell repertoires in cytomegalovirus infection. These receptors lack a known antigen. Using its own MiXCR run on the reads, TCRdb lists one record per CDR3 protein. The top ten clones hold 13% of a sample with approximately 910,000 distinct CDR3 sequences, about a third of them seen once. The material was cultured CD8+ T cells from PBMCs, obtained from culture after CMV antigen stimulation. The receptors were gathered from a human donor in good health (CMV status not recorded). Some clones in this sample may be carry-over from other donors' samples.

This clonotype was observed a handful of times. This chain joins TRBV12-3 or TRBV12-4 and TRBJ1-5; 9 bases match TRBD1. The J segment lost 6 bases and the V segment lost 5 bases, leaving 8 bases of the junction unmatched. This CDR3 spans 15 amino acids. The CDR3 DNA reads TGTGCCAGCAGTCGGACAGGGGACCCGAGTCAGCCCCAGCATTTT. Translation: CASSRTGDPSQPQHF.

This clonotype was observed a handful of times. The chain carries TRBV27 and TRBJ2-1; D gene ambiguous. V was shortened by 5 bases and J by 8 bases, with 13 bases between the two germline ends. This CDR3 spans 13 amino acids. Looked up from germline, CDR1 is MNHEY and CDR2 is SMNVEV (reference sequence). The CDR3 DNA follows: TGTGCCAGCAGTCCAAGTCTTTTGGATGAGCAGTTCTTC. Translating it yields CASSPSLLDEQFF.

This clonotype was seen only once. The genes are TRBV27 and TRBJ1-5; D is possibly TRBD1 (5 bases). From germline, CDR1 is MNHEY and CDR2 SMNVEV (reference sequence). The CDR3 covers 10 residues. The DNA for the CDR3 is TGTGGAGTGGGACCAATTCCCCAGCATTTT. This codes for CGVGPIPQHF.

The CDR3, as DNA: TGTGCCACCAGCAGCGAGACAGGGAGCTCCTACAATGAGCAGTTCTTC. Translating gives CATSSETGSSYNEQFF. The rearrangement uses TRBV15 and TRBJ2-1; 7 nucleotides match TRBD1. With 3 bases clipped from V and 0 bases from J, the junction kept 5 bases outside the gene matches. This CDR3 region has 16 residues. Per germline, CDR1 LNHNV and CDR2 YYDKDF (reference sequence).

The rearrangement uses TRBV7-3 and TRBJ2-3; either TRBD1 or TRBD2 may fit D (5 bases each). CDR1 and CDR2 from the germline V gene are SGHTA and FQGTGA. The CDR3 runs to 14 residues. The V end lost 4 bases, the J end lost 3 bases, and 11 bases lay between the germline ends. CDR3 sequence reads: CASSSLRGTDTQYF. CDR3 DNA: TGTGCCAGCAGCTCCCTGAGGGGAACAGATACGCAGTATTTT. The full variable domain, rest sourced from reference TRBV7-3 and TRBJ2-3, is GAGVSQTPSNKVTEKGKYVELRCDPISGHTALYWYRQSLGQGPEFLIYFQGTGAADDSGLPNDRFFAVRPEGSVSTLKIQRTERGDSAVYLCASSSLRGTDTQYFGPGTRLTVL.

The chain combines TRBV29-1 with TRBJ2-1, with D tentatively TRBD2 (5 bases). The CDR3 loop spans 14 amino acids. V gave up 3 bases and J gave up 2 bases, with 11 bases separating them. The germline V gene has CDR1 SQVTM and CDR2 ANQGSEA. The CDR3 loop reads CSVEGRHAYNEQFF. In nucleotides, the CDR3 is TGCAGCGTTGAGGGGAGACATGCCTACAATGAGCAGTTCTTC.